This is a list of T cell receptor beta chains from one sample in a study of spatial heterogeneity in lung cancer. TCRdb ran MiXCR on the 5' RACE reads and lists one entry per CDR3 protein. This sample has around 110,000 distinct CDR3 sequences, with 9% to 15% found just once. Sequencing used PBMCs, obtained at follow-up. These TCRs come from a male donor with early-stage non-small cell lung cancer. Both conserved end residues are part of each CDR3. A D gene is named only where the DNA matches it firmly. Clone size appears in some rows only: once, few, many, or a class for an expanded clone.

D gene,J gene,V gene,clone size,CDR3 DNA,CDR3 protein
-,TRBJ1-2,TRBV6-5,-,TGTGCCAGCAGTATTGGGGATCCCCTTTATGGCTACACCTTC,CASSIGDPLYGYTF
-,TRBJ1-6,TRBV11-2,-,TGTGCCAGCAGGCTAGGAACAGGAAACAATTCACCCCTCCACTTT,CASRLGTGNNSPLHF
-,TRBJ1-6,TRBV7-3,many,TGTGCCAGCAGCTTAACGGGAAGCAATAATTCACCCCTCCACTTT,CASSLTGSNNSPLHF
-,TRBJ2-3,TRBV29-1,many,TGCAGCGTTTCAGGGGGCACAGATACGCAGTATTTT,CSVSGGTDTQYF
TRBD2,TRBJ2-7,TRBV2,few,TGTGCCAGCAGTCGGGGGGCCTACGAGCAGTACTTC,CASSRGAYEQYF
-,TRBJ2-5,TRBV24-1,few,TGTGCCACCAGTGAAAACAAGGGGAAGACCCAGTACTTC,CATSENKGKTQYF
TRBD2,TRBJ2-5,TRBV7-2,-,TGTGCCAGCAGCTTAAATCCAACGTTTAGCGGGGGCGGAGAGACCCAGTACTTC,CASSLNPTFSGGGETQYF
-,TRBJ2-7,TRBV2,once,TGTGCCAGTAACAGGGAGGGCTACGAGCAGTACTTC,CASNREGYEQYF
TRBD1,TRBJ2-1,TRBV12-3/TRBV12-4,few,TGTGCCAGCAGTTTCAGGGGACAGCCTAACAATGAGCAGTTCTTC,CASSFRGQPNNEQFF
-,TRBJ2-2,TRBV2,-,TGTGCCAGCAGTTACCTTCGGAACACCGGGGAGCTGTTTTTT,CASSYLRNTGELFF
-,TRBJ2-7,TRBV6-5,few,TGTGCCAGCAGTTTGCGACAGTTCTACGAGCAGTACTTC,CASSLRQFYEQYF
TRBD1,TRBJ2-2,TRBV10-3,-,TGTGCCATCAGCTCACAGGGGAGAAACACCGGGGAGCTGTTTTTT,CAISSQGRNTGELFF
TRBD2,TRBJ2-2,TRBV28,-,TGTGCCAGCAGTCGTAGCGGGGGGGCCTCCGGGGAGCTGTTTTTT,CASSRSGGASGELFF
-,TRBJ2-5,TRBV9,many,TGTGCCAGCAGCGTAGAAGGCAGGGAAAAAGAGACCCAGTACTTC,CASSVEGREKETQYF
-,TRBJ1-1,TRBV18,few,TGTGCCAGCTCACCACCAGGTTTGAACACTGAAGCTTTCTTT,CASSPPGLNTEAFF
TRBD2,TRBJ2-7,TRBV10-3,many,TGTGCCATCGAAAGCGGGGGATACGAGCAGTACTTC,CAIESGGYEQYF
TRBD2,TRBJ2-1,TRBV10-3,few,TGTGCCATCACTAGCGGGGGGATTGACGGTGAGCAGTTCTTC,CAITSGGIDGEQFF
-,TRBJ1-1,TRBV4-2,many,TGTGCCAGCAGCCAAGCAGGGAAGAACACTGAAGCTTTCTTT,CASSQAGKNTEAFF
-,TRBJ1-1,TRBV10-2,many,TGCGCCAGCAAAGCGAACGGCTGGGGGGCTGAAGCTTTCTTT,CASKANGWGAEAFF
-,TRBJ2-5,TRBV29-1,few,TGCAGCGTTGCCTTGGGCCAAGAGACCCAGTACTTC,CSVALGQETQYF
-,TRBJ1-2,TRBV28,-,-,CASSTSTALPYGYTF
TRBD1,TRBJ2-1,TRBV6-1,-,TGTGCCAACACCCCCCCTGGGCAGGGGGCAAATGAGCAGTTCTTC,CANTPPGQGANEQFF
TRBD2,TRBJ2-6,TRBV4-1,-,TGCGCCAGCAGCCAAGATAGGGAGGGTAATTTGGCCAACGTCCTGACTTTC,CASSQDREGNLANVLTF
-,TRBJ1-5,TRBV2,few,TGTGCCAGCAGTCTCAAAGGGCCCCAGCATTTT,CASSLKGPQHF
-,TRBJ2-1,TRBV7-8,-,TGTGCCAGCAGCTTAGATGGGGACTACAATGAGCAGTTCTTC,CASSLDGDYNEQFF
TRBD1,TRBJ2-6,TRBV10-1,few,TGCGCCAGCACCGCTACAGGGGACCCTGTAGCCAACGTCCTGACTTTC,CASTATGDPVANVLTF
-,TRBJ1-4,TRBV4-1,once,TGCGCCAGCAGCCAAGTTAGGGCGGGGTTGCCGGCTAATGAAAAACTGTTTTTT,CASSQVRAGLPANEKLFF
-,TRBJ1-1,TRBV20-1,-,TGCAGTGCTGCCGTCCCCGGGACACAAAACACTGAAGCTTTCTTT,CSAAVPGTQNTEAFF
-,TRBJ2-1,TRBV12-3/TRBV12-4,-,TGTGCCAGCAGTTTCGGAGGGAGTGAGCAGTTCTTC,CASSFGGSEQFF
-,TRBJ2-1,TRBV10-1,few,TGCGCCAGCAGTGACCCCCTCGGGGCCAATGAGCAGTTCTTC,CASSDPLGANEQFF
TRBD1,TRBJ2-2,TRBV9,-,TGTGCCAGCAGCGCCCAGCAGACAGGGGGGAACACCGGGGAGCTGTTTTTT,CASSAQQTGGNTGELFF
TRBD1,TRBJ1-5,TRBV10-3,many,TGTGCCATCAGTGAGGAGGGGGCCAACAATCAGCCCCAGCATTTT,CAISEEGANNQPQHF
TRBD1,TRBJ2-1,TRBV4-2,few,TGTGCCAGCAGCCAAGATTGGGACAGGGCGAGTGAGCAGTTCTTC,CASSQDWDRASEQFF
TRBD1,TRBJ1-1,TRBV7-7,many,TGTGCCAGCAGCTTAGGCGACAGGGGGGTCACTGAAGCTTTCTTT,CASSLGDRGVTEAFF
TRBD1,TRBJ1-5,TRBV6-2/TRBV6-3,once,TGTGCCAGCAGTTACCCCGGGACAGGGGTTCAGCCCCAGCATTTT,CASSYPGTGVQPQHF
-,TRBJ1-6,TRBV5-1,-,TGCGCCAGCAGCTTGGCCAGGGCAGGGGATTCACCCCTCCACTTT,CASSLARAGDSPLHF
-,TRBJ2-7,TRBV11-2,few,TGTGCCAGCAGCTTAGACCCCAGGGGCCCCTACGAGCAGTACTTC,CASSLDPRGPYEQYF
-,TRBJ1-5,TRBV4-1,many,TGCGCCAGCAGCCAGGACGACAGGCAGCCCCAGCATTTT,CASSQDDRQPQHF
TRBD2,TRBJ2-5,TRBV7-2,many,TGTGCCAGCAGCTCGGGACTAGCGCAACAAGAGACCCAGTACTTC,CASSSGLAQQETQYF
-,TRBJ1-5,TRBV12-3/TRBV12-4,-,TGTGCCAGCAGCCGGTCTGAGGGAACCAATCAGCCCCAGCATTTT,CASSRSEGTNQPQHF
-,TRBJ2-2,TRBV24-1,-,TGTGCCACCAGTGATGACACAGGCACGGGCCGGACCGGGGAGCTGTTTTTT,CATSDDTGTGRTGELFF
-,TRBJ2-3,TRBV27,few,TGTGCCAGCAGTTTCCGGGACATCAGCACAGATACGCAGTATTTT,CASSFRDISTDTQYF
-,TRBJ2-7,TRBV28,-,TGTGCCAGCAGTTTTTGGGGGGGCGCCTACGAGCAGTACTTC,CASSFWGGAYEQYF
TRBD1,TRBJ1-1,TRBV5-1,few,TGCGCCAGCAGCATAACAGGGGTGAACACTGAAGCTTTCTTT,CASSITGVNTEAFF
-,TRBJ2-2,TRBV12-3/TRBV12-4,few,TGTGCCAGCCTATTCCGTGACACCGGGGAGCTGTTTTTT,CASLFRDTGELFF
TRBD2,TRBJ2-5,TRBV2,many,TGTGCCAGCAGTTTAGGACTAGTCGGTTCCCAAGAGACCCAGTACTTC,CASSLGLVGSQETQYF
-,TRBJ2-7,TRBV5-6,few,TGTGCCAGCAGCTTTTTCGCGGGCCTCTCCTACGAGCAGTACTTC,CASSFFAGLSYEQYF
-,TRBJ2-2,TRBV20-1,few,TGCAGTGGGTCTAGTGCCAGGGAGAACACCGGGGAGCTGTTTTTT,CSGSSARENTGELFF
-,TRBJ2-2,TRBV29-1,many,TGCAGCGTTGAAGTTGCCGGGGAGCTGTTTTTT,CSVEVAGELFF
-,TRBJ1-1,TRBV6-5,many,TGTGCCAGCAGTTACCGACAGGAAGCTTTCTTT,CASSYRQEAFF
-,TRBJ1-1,TRBV29-1,-,TGCAGCGTTGAAGCCGGACAGAAGAACACTGAAGCTTTCTTT,CSVEAGQKNTEAFF
-,TRBJ1-4,TRBV7-9,-,TGTGCCAGCAGCTTAGTAGGGGATGAAAAACTGTTTTTT,CASSLVGDEKLFF
-,TRBJ1-3,TRBV14,once,TGTGCCAGCAGCCAAGTGGGAAACACCATATATTTT,CASSQVGNTIYF
-,TRBJ2-2,TRBV7-9,-,TGTGCCAGCAGCTTAAGTAACACAGCGAACACCGGGGAGCTGTTTTTT,CASSLSNTANTGELFF
-,TRBJ2-7,TRBV20-1,-,TGCAGTGCTGGTCCTATAAATACCTACGAGCAGTACTTC,CSAGPINTYEQYF
-,TRBJ2-7,TRBV19,-,TGTGCCAGTAGTAAATTCGACATGTCCTACGAGCAGTACTTC,CASSKFDMSYEQYF
-,TRBJ2-7,TRBV30,once,TGTGCCTGGTCCCAGGTATGGAGCTCCTACGAGCAGTACTTC,CAWSQVWSSYEQYF
-,TRBJ1-2,TRBV29-1,-,TGCAGCGTTTCTACAGGGCCTAACTATGGCTACACCTTC,CSVSTGPNYGYTF
TRBD1,TRBJ1-1,TRBV6-2/TRBV6-3,many,TGTGCCAGCAGCTCCGCTACCACGACAGGGCTGAACACTGAAGCTTTCTTT,CASSSATTTGLNTEAFF
TRBD1,TRBJ2-4,TRBV6-5,few,TGTGCCAGCAGTTCTGGACAGGGGAACATTCAGTACTTC,CASSSGQGNIQYF